These 24 T cell receptor beta chains were sequenced from one sample in a study of T cell responses to AZD1222 COVID-19 vaccine. The protocol was immunoSEQ multiplex PCR, while the TCRdb copy is restricted to in-frame clones and leaves out a portion. The sample shows over 100,000 clones, around 87% of them seen only once. The specimen comprised peripheral blood, sampled on day 0 of AZD1222 vaccination. These receptors all come from an adult in good health.

J is TRBJ1-1 and V is TRBV7-2; D is ambiguous. Germline CDR1 reads SGHTA; CDR2 reads FQGNSA. The CDR3 contains 13 residues. V lost 4 bases, J lost 4 bases, and 10 bases lay in between. The CDR3 region has the DNA TGTGCCAGCAGCTGGAGGGTGCGCACTGAAGCTTTCTTT. Amino acids: CASSWRVRTEAFF.

The chain carries TRBV19 and TRBJ1-2; D is unresolved. This CDR3 is built from 12 residues. Germline CDR1 is LNHDA and CDR2 is SQIVND (reference sequence). The V gene lost 1 base and the J gene lost 7 bases, with 7 bases spanning the gap. In nucleotides, the CDR3 is TGTGCCAGTAGTATAGGGAATCTTGGCTACACCTTC. Its translation: CASSIGNLGYTF.

The genes are TRBV3-1 (or the pseudogene TRBV3-2) and TRBJ2-7; D gene unclear. Germline V gene sequence: CDR1 LGHDT, CDR2 YNNKEL (reference sequence). V was trimmed by 4 bases and J by 0 bases, leaving 13 bases between them. The length of the CDR3 is 15 residues. The CDR3 DNA sequence: TGTGCCAGCAGCCCGATGGGGTACAGCTCCTACGAGCAGTACTTC. Protein: CASSPMGYSSYEQYF.

This chain joins TRBV9 and TRBJ1-2, with 9 bases lining up with TRBD1. Germline assignment: CDR1 SGDLS and CDR2 YYNGEE. The CDR3 is 15 residues long. Trimming cost V 0 bases and J 11 bases; bases outside gene matches: 11. The CDR3 DNA sequence: TGTGCCAGCAGCGTAGCGGTGGACAGGGGAGGGGGTTACACCTTC. Translation: CASSVAVDRGGGYTF.

A word on this clone: Other nucleotide sequences from this sample produce the same CDR3. V and J are TRBV5-8 and TRBJ1-1; TRBD1 is a possible D gene (6 bases). Germline CDR1 is SGHTS and CDR2 is YDEGEE. The CDR3 is 14 amino acids. V shed 4 bases and J shed 0 bases, with 10 bases lying between them. Here the CDR3 reads CASSTGQLNTEAFF. The DNA of the CDR3 is TGTGCCAGCAGCACCGGACAGCTGAACACTGAAGCTTTCTTT.

This rearrangement joins TRBV7-2 to TRBJ1-2, with a weak D call TRBD1 (5 bases). The CDR3 spans 15 residues. Germline-derived CDR1 and CDR2 are SGHTA and FQGNSA. Trimming stripped 5 bases from V and 8 bases from J, with 21 bases between. The CDR3 DNA reads as TGTGCCAGCAGCCCCAGGAGGGAGGCAAGGGGAGGCTACACCTTC. This sequence encodes CASSPRREARGGYTF. Full variable domain (outside the CDR3, taken from reference TRBV7-2 and TRBJ1-2): GAGVSQSPSNKVTEKGKDVELRCDPISGHTALYWYRQSLGQGLEFLIYFQGNSAPDKSGLPSDRFSAERTGGSVSTLTIQRTQQEDSAVYLCASSPRREARGGYTFGSGTRLTVV.

The chain joins TRBV12-3 or TRBV12-4 to TRBJ1-2; D gene unclear. Trimming stripped 6 bases from V and 3 bases from J, with 8 bases between. The CDR3 is made up of 12 amino acids. CDR3 bases: TGTGCCAGCAGCTATGGCGACTATGGCTACACCTTC. Translation: CASSYGDYGYTF.

This clone was detected once. The V gene is TRBV2, the J gene TRBJ1-3; D not resolved. The CDR3 consists of 17 residues. The germline gives CDR1 SNHLY, CDR2 FYNNEI. The ends were cut back, 3 bases at V and 0 bases at J, with 15 bases in the middle. The CDR3 sequence is CASSEIRKTSSGNTIYF. CDR3 sequence (DNA): TGTGCCAGCAGTGAGATACGGAAGACCTCCTCTGGAAACACCATATATTTT.

This clone was detected only a few times. Different DNA sequences within this sample yield the same CDR3. The chain joins TRBV11-3 to TRBJ1-1; D is unresolved. Trimming removed 4 bases at V and 4 bases at J, with 10 bases between. CDR1 SGHNT and CDR2 YENEEA come from the germline V gene. The CDR3 totals 13 residues. CDR3 sequence (DNA): TGTGCCAGCAGCTCCGGGCCAGGCACTGAAGCTTTCTTT. This gives the protein CASSSGPGTEAFF.

The CDR3 coding sequence is TGCGCCAGCAGCCCTGGGACGGGGAGAGGAACCTACGAGCAGTACTTC. It specifies CASSPGTGRGTYEQYF. The chain links TRBV5-1 to TRBJ2-7; either TRBD1 or TRBD2 may supply D (5 bases each). Trimming took off 4 bases at V and 2 bases at J, with 19 bases between the two ends. Per the germline V gene, CDR1 is SGHRS and CDR2 is YFSETQ. The CDR3 is made up of 16 amino acids.

The chain carries TRBV7-9 and TRBJ1-5, with D unresolved. V shed 2 bases and J shed 6 bases, with 5 bases lying between them. This CDR3 comprises 12 residues. CDR1 and CDR2 from the germline V gene are SEHNR and FQNEAQ (reference sequence). CDR3 loop: CASSLHSQPQHF. The CDR3 DNA follows: TGTGCCAGCAGCTTACATAGTCAGCCCCAGCATTTT.

The chain carries TRBV7-3 and TRBJ2-7, with 10 bases matching TRBD1. The germline gives CDR1 SGHTA, CDR2 FQGTGA. The CDR3 runs 15 residues. The J segment lost 5 bases and the V segment lost 4 bases, leaving 8 bases of the junction unmatched. CDR3 loop: CASSSTGGRINEQYF. CDR3 in DNA: TGTGCCAGCAGCTCGACAGGGGGCCGGATTAACGAGCAGTACTTC.

The V and J genes are TRBV29-1 and TRBJ1-6, with D possibly being TRBD1 (5 bases). From germline, CDR1 is SQVTM and CDR2 ANQGSEA. The V and J ends lost 7 bases and 10 bases respectively, with 17 bases between them. The CDR3 contains 13 residues. The CDR3 coding sequence is TGCAGCGCTAGTCAGGGCTCCGGGTCACCCCTCCACTTT. It yields the protein CSASQGSGSPLHF.

This clone was seen more than once but under ten times. The chain carries TRBV21-1 and TRBJ1-5; the DNA was not compared with TRBD1, the D call given in the table. TRBV21-1 is an annotated pseudogene. CDR3 length equals 19 residues. The CDR3: CASSKGTGQGAMGNQPQHF. The CDR3 bases are TGTGCCAGCAGCAAAGGGACCGGACAGGGGGCGATGGGCAATCAGCCCCAGCATTTT.

The chain joins TRBV14 to TRBJ1-1; D uncertain. This CDR3 comprises 13 residues. From germline, CDR1 is SGHDN and CDR2 FVKESK. V was pared by 4 bases and J by 10 bases, with 16 bases between. The CDR3 sequence: CASSPVQVTVAFF. The CDR3 DNA sequence: TGTGCCAGCAGCCCCGTCCAGGTTACGGTAGCTTTCTTT.

The chain combines TRBV12-3 or TRBV12-4 with TRBJ2-5; tentative D call: TRBD2 (6 bases). The CDR3 consists of 13 residues. V shed 8 bases and J shed 5 bases, with 15 bases lying between them. The CDR3 nucleotides read TGTGCCAGCGGACGACTAGTCGGGGAGACCCAGTACTTC. Its protein product is CASGRLVGETQYF.

The gene calls are TRBV7-8 and TRBJ1-1; tentatively, D is TRBD1 (6 bases). The CDR3 has 15 residues. V dropped 3 bases and J dropped 1 base, with 12 bases sitting between them. The germline CDR1 and CDR2 sequences are SGHVS and FQNEAQ. CDR3 protein: CASSFSTGSNTEAFF. CDR3 in DNA: TGTGCCAGCAGCTTCTCGACAGGTTCGAACACTGAAGCTTTCTTT.

This chain joins TRBV19 and TRBJ2-1; 12 positions agree with TRBD2. This CDR3 has 14 residues. Germline V gene data show CDR1 as LNHDA and CDR2 as SQIVND (reference sequence). V shed 5 bases and J 7 bases; nucleotides not matched to a gene: 3. The CDR3 bases are TGTGCCAGTAGTCTAGCGGGGGGGCCTAATGAGCAGTTCTTC. Its translation: CASSLAGGPNEQFF.

The CDR3 sequence is CASSPDRRRYGYTF. In nucleotides, the CDR3 is TGTGCCAGCAGCCCCGACAGGAGACGCTATGGCTACACCTTC. This sequence joins TRBV11-1 and TRBJ1-2, with a possible D match to TRBD1 (6 bases). The germline V gene encodes CDR1 SGHAT and CDR2 FQDESV (reference sequence). V lost 5 bases to trimming and J lost 4 bases, with 14 bases between them. The length of the CDR3 is 14 residues.

The V and J genes are TRBV6-6 and TRBJ1-3; 9 nucleotides agree with TRBD1. This CDR3 comprises 16 residues. Unmatched junction bases numbered 8, after V lost 4 bases and J lost 4 bases. CDR1 is MNHNY and CDR2 is SVGAGI in the germline V gene (reference sequence). CDR3 in DNA: TGTGCCAGCAGTTCTACAACAGGGGGCTCGGGAAACACCATATATTTT. This encodes CASSSTTGGSGNTIYF.

The chain joins TRBV27 to TRBJ1-6; no definite D call. Trimming left V 3 bases short and J 3 bases short, with 9 bases between. CDR1 MNHEY and CDR2 SMNVEV come from the germline V gene (reference sequence). CDR3 size: 15 residues. The CDR3 loop reads CASSFGPVYNSPLHF. DNA of the CDR3: TGTGCCAGCAGTTTCGGGCCGGTCTATAATTCACCCCTCCACTTT.

J is TRBJ1-2 and V is TRBV27, with a tentative D call TRBD1 (5 bases). This CDR3 spans 12 amino acids. The germline V gene has CDR1 MNHEY and CDR2 SMNVEV (reference sequence). V lost 8 bases to trimming and J lost 3 bases, with 10 bases between them. CDR3: CASGGQDYGYTF. The CDR3, as DNA: TGTGCCAGCGGAGGACAAGACTATGGCTACACCTTC.

This chain joins TRBV4-2 and TRBJ2-3, with 14 nucleotides matching TRBD2. From germline, CDR1 is LGHNA and CDR2 YNFKEQ. This CDR3 is 18 amino acids long. V lost 4 bases, J lost 4 bases, and 10 bases stayed unmatched. As DNA, the CDR3 is TGTGCCAGCAGCCCCCAAGGGCAGACTAGCGGGGGGGCAGATACGCAGTATTTT. Amino acids: CASSPQGQTSGGADTQYF.

V usage is TRBV29-1 and J usage is TRBJ2-1; D uncertain. This CDR3 comprises 14 residues. CDR1 is SQVTM and CDR2 is ANQGSEA in the germline V gene. Trimming pared 6 bases from V and 0 bases from J, leaving 12 bases between. In nucleotides, the CDR3 is TGCAGCGTGCAGGCCCTGAGCTCCTACAATGAGCAGTTCTTC. Protein product: CSVQALSSYNEQFF.